The following is a T cell receptor (beta chain) sequence with its context. These data originate in a study of cytomegalovirus exposure and HLA in healthy donors. Study-wide context: Genotyping showed approximately 81% of 350 to 400 donors falling in the Caucasian-associated ancestry cluster.

The primer mix had 60 Vbeta and 13 Jbeta primers. TCRdb's copy holds only in-frame clones and misses some; the assay was immunoSEQ multiplex PCR. The table shows about 150,000 clones, with approximately 80% occurring only once. V gave up 1 base and J gave up 0 bases, with 10 bases separating them. Germline values: CDR1 SGHRS, CDR2 YFSETQ. The CDR3 totals 15 residues. This sequence joins TRBV5-1 and TRBJ1-2; tentatively, D is TRBD1 (5 bases). The sequenced sample was PBMCs. This clonotype was sampled from a young woman in good health and CMV-seronegative. CDR3 DNA: TGCGCCAGCAGCTTGTCAGGGAAGACTAACTATGGCTACACCTTC. Protein sequence: CASSLSGKTNYGYTF.